Following are 10 T cell receptor beta chains from one sample sequenced in a study of Graves' ophthalmopathy and Graves' hyperthyroidism. TCR beta CDR3 regions were amplified from RNA transcripts. RT-PCR was first run with HTBI primers, then multiplex PCR in a second round. In TCRdb, the multiplex PCR reads were re-called with MiXCR into one record per CDR3 protein. The table lists 200,000 to 250,000 distinct CDR3 sequences, 20% to 25% of them singletons. Sequencing was carried out using peripheral blood. Every receptor here comes from a woman in her fifties or sixties with Graves' ophthalmopathy.

This clonotype was counted ten times or more. The V gene is TRBV6-2 or TRBV6-3, the J gene TRBJ1-5; D is uncertain. The CDR3 has 14 residues. CDR1 and CDR2 from the germline V gene are MNHEY and SVGEGT. V shed 2 bases and J shed 0 bases, with 5 bases lying between them. The CDR3 DNA sequence: TGTGCCAGCAGTTACGTCAATAGCAATCAGCCCCAGCATTTT. It codes for CASSYVNSNQPQHF.

V and J are TRBV20-1 and TRBJ2-2; TRBD2 matches at 13 bases. Germline CDR1 and CDR2: DFQATT and SNEGSKA (reference sequence). With 6 bases clipped from V and 2 bases from J, the junction kept 3 bases outside the gene matches. The CDR3 totals 15 residues. The CDR3 DNA is TGCAGTGCCCGGACTAGCGGGAGAAACACCGGGGAGCTGTTTTTT. It translates to CSARTSGRNTGELFF.

At least ten counts were recorded for this clonotype. The chain combines TRBV24-1 with TRBJ1-2; D is possibly TRBD1 (5 bases). Trimming cost V 5 bases and J 8 bases, with 11 bases left between them. This CDR3 contains 12 residues. Germline V gene data show CDR1 as KGHDR and CDR2 as SFDVKD. The CDR3 protein is CATSGDLGGYTF. The CDR3 DNA reads as TGTGCCACCAGTGGGGACCTCGGGGGCTACACCTTC.

In this sample, this clonotype turned up many times. This chain uses TRBV6-1 with TRBJ1-1; D remains ambiguous. Between the trimmed V and J ends, which lost 8 bases and 4 bases, there was a span of 14 bases. The CDR3 has 13 residues. CDR1 is MNHNS, CDR2 SASEGT, per germline. In DNA, the CDR3 is TGTGCCAGCGGGAGGGAATCGCGCACTGAAGCTTTCTTT. This sequence encodes CASGRESRTEAFF.

This chain joins TRBV6-2 or TRBV6-3 and TRBJ2-5; either TRBD1 or TRBD2 may supply D (5 bases each). The CDR3 has 14 residues. The ends were cut back, 6 bases at V and 2 bases at J, with 13 bases in the middle. Germline values: CDR1 MNHEY, CDR2 SVGEGT. The CDR3 nucleotides are TGTGCCAGCAGAACCGGGACGGCACAAGAGACCCAGTACTTC. Amino acid sequence: CASRTGTAQETQYF.

The chain employs TRBV18 and TRBJ1-1; TRBD1 is a possible D gene (6 bases). Looked up from germline, CDR1 is KGHSH and CDR2 is LQKENI. The CDR3 consists of 15 residues. The ends were cut back, 2 bases at V and 2 bases at J, with 12 bases in the middle. CDR3 in DNA: TGTGCCAGCTCACCAAGTCGACAGGAAAACACTGAAGCTTTCTTT. This gives the protein CASSPSRQENTEAFF.

This clonotype occurred many times. The chain recombines TRBV12-3 or TRBV12-4 with TRBJ1-2; D is possibly TRBD1 (5 bases). Between the trimmed V and J ends, which lost 3 bases and 6 bases, there was a span of 14 bases. The CDR3 is 14 residues long. The CDR3 DNA reads as TGTGCCAGCAGTTTTTTAGTACAGGATGATGGCTACACCTTC. This gives the protein CASSFLVQDDGYTF.

The CDR3 DNA reads as TGTGCCAGCAGTTTTAGACAGGGAAGCACCGGGGAGCTGTTTTTT. It translates to CASSFRQGSTGELFF. The chain employs TRBV12-3 or TRBV12-4 and TRBJ2-2; 7 nucleotides align to TRBD1. V lost 3 bases, J lost 4 bases, and 5 bases stayed unmatched. The CDR3 has 15 amino acids.

This clonotype was counted at least ten times. The V and J genes are TRBV3-1 and TRBJ1-6; D call uncertain. The CDR3 has 14 amino acids. Looked up from germline, CDR1 is LGHDT and CDR2 is YNNKEL (reference sequence). V lost 3 bases to trimming and J lost 5 bases, with 8 bases between them. CDR3 in DNA: TGTGCCAGCAGCCAGGACGGGAATAATTCACCCCTCCACTTT. It translates to CASSQDGNNSPLHF. The full variable domain, its missing parts supplied by reference TRBV3-1 and TRBJ1-6, is DTAVSQTPKYLVTQMGNDKSIKCEQNLGHDTMYWYKQDSKKFLKIMFSYNNKELIINETVPNRFSPKSPDKAHLNLHINSLELGDSAVYFCASSQDGNNSPLHFGNGTRLTVT.

This clonotype was counted at least ten times. The J gene is TRBJ2-5, the V gene TRBV20-1, with 8 bases identical to TRBD2. Germline loops: CDR1 DFQATT, CDR2 SNEGSKA (reference sequence). Trimming cost V 3 bases and J 5 bases; bases outside gene matches: 11. CDR3 length: 15 residues. The CDR3 DNA is TGCAGTGCTAGGGAGGGCGGGAGGAAGGCGGAGACCCAGTACTTC. It is translated as CSAREGGRKAETQYF.